Below are 16 T cell receptor beta chains sequenced from a single sample in a study of blood T cell repertoires in COVID-19 (TCRdb year 2020). The library was obtained by the immunoSEQ multiplex PCR assay. TCRdb took over this immuneACCESS table, retaining in-frame rearrangements with V and J assigned. Such tables are incomplete; in checked studies, under half of the missing clones stem from an unresolved V gene, and the remainder is unexplained. The sample records some 65,000 clones, around 85% of which are singletons. In total, the top ten clones hold approximately 17% of the sample. The material sequenced was peripheral blood. These receptors all come from a man aged 40-50 years with COVID-19, enrolled during active disease.

The rearrangement joins TRBV4-2 to TRBJ2-5; possible D gene TRBD1, 6 bases. The CDR3 spans 16 residues. CDR1 LGHNA and CDR2 YNFKEQ come from the germline V gene. The V and J ends lost 3 bases and 2 bases respectively, with 16 bases between them. The CDR3 DNA reads as TGTGCCAGCAGCCACAACGCAGGGGCCTCTCAAGAGACCCAGTACTTC. Translated, it gives CASSHNAGASQETQYF.

The chain links TRBV30 to TRBJ1-2; D is perhaps TRBD1 (6 bases). Trimming stripped 0 bases from V and 7 bases from J, with 12 bases between. Germline loops: CDR1 GTSNPN, CDR2 SVGIG (reference sequence). This CDR3 contains 13 residues. The DNA for the CDR3 is TGTGCCTGGAGTGTACTTGGGGGCTCTGGCTACACCTTC. It specifies CAWSVLGGSGYTF.

This sequence joins TRBV12-5 and TRBJ2-5; D uncertain. V gave up 1 base and J gave up 5 bases, with 8 bases separating them. The CDR3 consists of 13 residues. Germline V gene sequence: CDR1 LGHNT, CDR2 FRNRAP. CDR3: CASGLGSWETQYF. In DNA form, the CDR3 reads TGTGCTAGTGGTTTGGGTAGTTGGGAGACCCAGTACTTC.

The V call is TRBV18, the J call TRBJ2-7; 10 bases fit TRBD1. The V and J ends lost 6 bases and 2 bases, in that order; junction bases with no gene match: 4. CDR3 length equals 14 residues. Germline V CDR1 and CDR2: KGHSH, LQKENI. CDR3 loop: CASSLGQGPYEQYF. CDR3 DNA: TGTGCCAGCTCGTTGGGACAGGGGCCCTACGAGCAGTACTTC.

The genes are TRBV4-1 and TRBJ1-6; 8 nucleotides agree with TRBD1. The CDR3 runs to 15 residues. Per the germline V gene, CDR1 is MGHRA and CDR2 is YSYEKL. V gave up 1 base and J gave up 6 bases; unmatched junction bases: 2. CDR3 protein: CASSQVTGANSPLHF. The CDR3 region has the DNA TGCGCCAGCAGCCAAGTGACAGGGGCTAATTCACCCCTCCACTTT.

The genes are TRBV3-1 (or the pseudogene TRBV3-2) and TRBJ2-2, with 9 bases matching TRBD1. The CDR3 length is 16 residues. Germline V CDR1 and CDR2: LGHDT, YNNKEL (reference sequence). Germline trimming cut 4 bases from V and 2 bases from J; bases unmatched to any gene: 5. CDR3 in amino acids: CASSPLGQGNTGELFF. In nucleotides, the CDR3 is TGTGCCAGCAGCCCACTGGGACAGGGAAACACCGGGGAGCTGTTTTTT.

The rearrangement joins TRBV15 to TRBJ1-5, with D perhaps TRBD1 (5 bases). CDR1 is LNHNV and CDR2 is YYDKDF in the germline V gene (reference sequence). This CDR3 comprises 15 residues. The V gene lost 4 bases and the J gene lost 4 bases, with 14 bases spanning the gap. CDR3 DNA: TGTGCCACCAGCATAGGACAAATGGGGAATCAGCCCCAGCATTTT. It is translated as CATSIGQMGNQPQHF.

The chain links TRBV30 to TRBJ1-1; 7 positions agree with TRBD1. Germline values: CDR1 GTSNPN, CDR2 SVGIG (reference sequence). After removal of 0 bases from V and 5 bases from J, the junction contained 6 bases not matched to a gene. There are 14 residues in the CDR3. CDR3 protein: CAWSVASGGTEAFF. CDR3 in DNA: TGTGCCTGGAGTGTAGCGTCAGGGGGGACTGAAGCTTTCTTT.

In this sample, this clone turned up once. The chain has TRBV6-4 and TRBJ2-7, with 9 positions matching TRBD2. V dropped 7 bases and J dropped 4; count of bases not matched to a gene: 11. The CDR3 extends over 15 amino acids. The V gene's germline CDR1 is MRHNA and CDR2 SNTAGT. The CDR3 region has the DNA TGTGCCAGCACCCACCGCGGGGGGGCGAATTACGAGCAGTACTTC. It yields the protein CASTHRGGANYEQYF.

The gene calls are TRBV4-1 and TRBJ1-5; a possible D gene is TRBD1 (6 bases). The CDR3 consists of 15 residues. Between the trimmed V and J ends, which lost 5 bases and 6 bases, there was a span of 17 bases. Looked up from germline, CDR1 is MGHRA and CDR2 is YSYEKL. CDR3 in DNA: TGCGCCAGCAGCGATAGAAGGGGGTCGGGTCAGCCCCAGCATTTT. This sequence encodes CASSDRRGSGQPQHF.

This clone was picked up one time. This chain uses TRBV5-6 with TRBJ2-3; 10 positions match TRBD2. The germline CDR1 and CDR2 sequences are SGHDT and YYEEEE. V was clipped by 4 bases and J by 6 bases; unmatched bases: 8. The CDR3 loop spans 15 amino acids. The CDR3 nucleotides are TGTGCCAGCAGCGGCCTTAGCGGGGGGTTTGATACGCAGTATTTT. This sequence encodes CASSGLSGGFDTQYF.

The CDR3 sequence is CASRLLAGGQDTQYF. CDR3 bases: TGTGCCAGCAGACTCTTAGCGGGGGGGCAAGATACGCAGTATTTT. V usage is TRBV5-4 and J usage is TRBJ2-3, with TRBD2 matching over 11 bases. The CDR3 has 15 amino acids. With 5 bases clipped from V and 5 bases from J, the junction kept 7 bases outside the gene matches. The germline CDR1 and CDR2 sequences are SGHNT and YYREEE (reference sequence).

This clone showed up just a few times. V is TRBV10-3 and J is TRBJ2-1; 7 positions agree with TRBD1. Losses at the gene ends were 6 bases for V and 5 bases for J; bases not matched to a gene: 13. CDR1 ENHRY and CDR2 SYGVKD come from the germline V gene. The CDR3 spans 16 residues. The DNA for the CDR3 is TGTGCCATCAGGGAATCGACAGGGAAGAGACACAATGAGCAGTTCTTC. As protein: CAIRESTGKRHNEQFF.

The chain uses TRBV6-6 and TRBJ1-2; possible D gene TRBD1, 6 bases. This CDR3 is built from 14 residues. The V end lost 7 bases, the J end lost 5 bases, and 17 bases lay between the germline ends. The germline CDR1 and CDR2 sequences are MNHNY and SVGAGI (reference sequence). The CDR3 is CASTDASRGYGYTF. The CDR3 bases are TGTGCCAGCACCGACGCTTCGAGGGGGTATGGCTACACCTTC.

This chain joins TRBV9 and TRBJ2-5; 8 nucleotides line up with TRBD2. CDR3 size: 15 residues. V shed 3 bases, J shed 3 bases, and the junction held 7 bases outside the gene matches. Germline CDR1 SGDLS, CDR2 YYNGEE. The CDR3 loop reads CASSGGGRGEETQYF. The CDR3 bases are TGTGCCAGCAGCGGCGGAGGGCGGGGGGAAGAGACCCAGTACTTC.

V is TRBV24-1 and J is TRBJ1-4; D remains ambiguous. This CDR3 comprises 16 residues. Deletions cut 4 bases from V and 4 bases from J, with 15 bases between. CDR1 KGHDR and CDR2 SFDVKD come from the germline V gene. CDR3 loop: CATSDTSRLGNEKLFF. The CDR3 nucleotides read TGTGCCACCAGTGACACCTCCAGGTTGGGTAATGAAAAACTGTTTTTT.